The clone carrying this T cell receptor (beta chain) was seen a few times. Its target is not known. The data were taken from a study of CD8+ T cells in alopecia areata. Study-wide results and caveats: Scalp sample sequencing also detects resident alphabeta T cells of normal skin. Lesional scalp, especially alopecia totalis/universalis, showed higher clonality than normal scalp.

Extracted from the samples, RNA was reverse transcribed into cDNA to serve as the sequencing template. Sequenced by immunoSEQ multiplex PCR; TCRdb stores in-frame clones only, minus some. The sample holds 220,000 or so clones, about three fifths seen once. This CDR3 spans 11 amino acids. The ends were cut back, 2 bases at V and 8 bases at J, with 9 bases in the middle. Germline CDR1 reads GTSNPN; CDR2 reads SVGIG (reference sequence). The sample was CD4+ T cells sorted from blood, taken at week 0. The TCR was taken from a human donor with alopecia areata. The rearrangement uses TRBV30 and TRBJ1-2; no clear D gene. The CDR3 loop is CAWSQRSGYTF. CDR3 DNA: TGTGCCTGGAGTCAGCGGAGCGGCTACACCTTC.